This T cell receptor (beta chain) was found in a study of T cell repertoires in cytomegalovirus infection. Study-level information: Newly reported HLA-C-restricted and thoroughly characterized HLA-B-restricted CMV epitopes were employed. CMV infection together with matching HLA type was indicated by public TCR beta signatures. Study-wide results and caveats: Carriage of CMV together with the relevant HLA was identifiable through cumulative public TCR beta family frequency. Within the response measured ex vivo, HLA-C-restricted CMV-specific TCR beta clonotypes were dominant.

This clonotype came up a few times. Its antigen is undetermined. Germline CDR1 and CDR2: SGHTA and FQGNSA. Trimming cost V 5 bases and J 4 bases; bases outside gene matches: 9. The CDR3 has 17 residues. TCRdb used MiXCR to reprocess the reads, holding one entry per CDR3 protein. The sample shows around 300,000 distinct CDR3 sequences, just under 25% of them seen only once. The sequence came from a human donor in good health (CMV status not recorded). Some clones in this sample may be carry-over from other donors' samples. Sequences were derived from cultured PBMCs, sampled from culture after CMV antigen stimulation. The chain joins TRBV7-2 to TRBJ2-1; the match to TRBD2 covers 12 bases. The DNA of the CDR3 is TGTGCCAGCAGCACTTCGGGACTAGCGGGCCGTTACAATGAGCAGTTCTTC. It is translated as CASSTSGLAGRYNEQFF.